This section outlines one T cell receptor beta chain sequence together with its context. Time point in this sample: pretreatment peripheral blood. Every patient provided from 1 to 8 samples, collected pretreatment and on-treatment. TCRdb's copy holds only in-frame clones and misses some; the assay was immunoSEQ multiplex PCR. The sample shows about 52,000 clones, 84% of them seen only once. The CDR3 totals 13 residues. V lost 7 bases to trimming and J lost 4 bases, with 11 bases between them. Looked up from germline, CDR1 is MNHEY and CDR2 is SMNVEV (reference sequence). The sample belongs to a study of PD-L1 blockade in urothelial cancer.

This TCR derives from a man aged 50-60 years with urothelial cancer. The starting material was PBMCs, obtained around atezolizumab (anti-PD-L1) treatment. The rearrangement uses TRBV27 and TRBJ1-3, with a tentative D call TRBD1 (5 bases). The DNA of the CDR3 is TGTGCCAGCACCACAGGTTCAGGAAACACCATATATTTT. Translated, it gives CASTTGSGNTIYF.